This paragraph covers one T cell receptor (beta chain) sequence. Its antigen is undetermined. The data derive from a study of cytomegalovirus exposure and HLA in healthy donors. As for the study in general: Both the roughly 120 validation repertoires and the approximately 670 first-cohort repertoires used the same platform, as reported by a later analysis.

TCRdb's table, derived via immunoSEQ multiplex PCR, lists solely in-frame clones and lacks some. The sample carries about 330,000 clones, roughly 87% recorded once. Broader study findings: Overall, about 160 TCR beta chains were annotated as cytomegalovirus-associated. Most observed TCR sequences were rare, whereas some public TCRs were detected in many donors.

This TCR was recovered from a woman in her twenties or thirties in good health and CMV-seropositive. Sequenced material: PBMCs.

The CDR3 region is CASSPRGTSGRRTDTQYF. The CDR3 DNA follows: TGTGCCAGCAGTCCCCGCGGGACTAGCGGGAGAAGGACAGATACGCAGTATTTT. The V call is TRBV27, the J call TRBJ2-3; TRBD2 aligns across 14 bases. This CDR3 is built from 18 residues. V was clipped by 5 bases and J by 3 bases; unmatched bases: 10. Germline assignment: CDR1 MNHEY and CDR2 SMNVEV (reference sequence).